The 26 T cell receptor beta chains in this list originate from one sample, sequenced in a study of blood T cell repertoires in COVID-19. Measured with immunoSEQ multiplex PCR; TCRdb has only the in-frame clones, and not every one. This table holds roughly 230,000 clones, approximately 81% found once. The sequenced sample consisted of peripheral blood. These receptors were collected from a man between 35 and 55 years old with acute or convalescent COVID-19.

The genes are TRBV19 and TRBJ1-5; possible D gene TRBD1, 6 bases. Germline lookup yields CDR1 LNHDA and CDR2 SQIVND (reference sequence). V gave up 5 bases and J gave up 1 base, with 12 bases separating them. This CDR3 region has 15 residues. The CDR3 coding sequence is TGTGCCAGTAGTGAGACTCAGGGGAGCAATCAGCCCCAGCATTTT. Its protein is CASSETQGSNQPQHF.

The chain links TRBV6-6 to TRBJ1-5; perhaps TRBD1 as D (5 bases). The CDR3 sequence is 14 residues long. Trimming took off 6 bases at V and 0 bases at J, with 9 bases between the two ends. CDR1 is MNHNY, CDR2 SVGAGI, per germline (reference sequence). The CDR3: CASSFRDSNQPQHF. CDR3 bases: TGTGCCAGCAGCTTCAGGGATAGCAATCAGCCCCAGCATTTT.

CDR3 in amino acids: CASQLRAKNIQYF. The CDR3 DNA is TGTGCCAGCCAACTTCGGGCCAAAAACATTCAGTACTTC. The chain combines TRBV25-1 with TRBJ2-4; D is undetermined. CDR3 length: 13 residues. Germline V gives CDR1 MGHDK, CDR2 SYGVNS. The V end was cut by 8 bases, the J end by 1 base, with 9 bases between.

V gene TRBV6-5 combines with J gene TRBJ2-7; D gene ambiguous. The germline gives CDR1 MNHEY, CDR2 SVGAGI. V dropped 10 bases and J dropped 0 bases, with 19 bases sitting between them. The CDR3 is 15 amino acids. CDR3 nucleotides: TGTGCCATCGCCACCCCGGGTTACTACTCCTACGAGCAGTACTTC. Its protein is CAIATPGYYSYEQYF.

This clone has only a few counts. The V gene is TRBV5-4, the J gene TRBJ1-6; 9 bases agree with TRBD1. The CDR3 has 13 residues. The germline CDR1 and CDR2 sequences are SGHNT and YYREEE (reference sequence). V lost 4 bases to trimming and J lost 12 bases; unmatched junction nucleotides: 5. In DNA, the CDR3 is TGTGCCAGCAGCCGGGACAGGGATGGACCCCTCCACTTT. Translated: CASSRDRDGPLHF.

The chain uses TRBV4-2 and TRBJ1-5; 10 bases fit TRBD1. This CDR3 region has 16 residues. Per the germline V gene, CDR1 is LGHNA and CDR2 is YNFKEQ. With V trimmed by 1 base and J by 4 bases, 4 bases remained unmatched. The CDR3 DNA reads TGTGCCAGCAGCCAAGGACAGGGGGCTTGGAATCAGCCCCAGCATTTT. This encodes CASSQGQGAWNQPQHF.

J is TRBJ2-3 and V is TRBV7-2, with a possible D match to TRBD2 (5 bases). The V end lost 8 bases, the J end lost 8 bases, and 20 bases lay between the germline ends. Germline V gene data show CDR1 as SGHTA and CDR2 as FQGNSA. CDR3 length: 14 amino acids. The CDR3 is CASASSRHSVTQYF. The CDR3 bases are TGTGCCAGCGCCTCTAGCCGCCATTCTGTTACGCAGTATTTT.

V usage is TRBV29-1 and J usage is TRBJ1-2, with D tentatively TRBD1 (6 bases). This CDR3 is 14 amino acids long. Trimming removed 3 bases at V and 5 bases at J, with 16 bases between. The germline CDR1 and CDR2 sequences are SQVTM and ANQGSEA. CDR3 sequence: CSVDSGGKGYGYTF. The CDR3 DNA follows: TGCAGCGTTGATTCGGGGGGCAAAGGATATGGCTACACCTTC. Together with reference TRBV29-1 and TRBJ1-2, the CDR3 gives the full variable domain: SAVISQKPSRDICQRGTSLTIQCQVDSQVTMMFWYRQQPGQSLTLIATANQGSEATYESGFVIDKFPISRPNLTFSTLTVSNMSPEDSSIYLCSVDSGGKGYGYTFGSGTRLTVV.

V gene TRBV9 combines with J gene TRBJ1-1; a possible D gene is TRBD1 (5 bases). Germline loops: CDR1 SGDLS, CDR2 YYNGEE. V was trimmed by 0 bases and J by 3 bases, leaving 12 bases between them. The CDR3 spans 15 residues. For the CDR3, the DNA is TGTGCCAGCAGCGTAGGTGGAGGGACGGACACTGAAGCTTTCTTT. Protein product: CASSVGGGTDTEAFF.

CDR3 nucleotides: TGTGCCAGCAGTTTAGTCCAGTTGAACACTGAAGCTTTCTTT. It codes for CASSLVQLNTEAFF. The rearrangement joins TRBV28 to TRBJ1-1; D is uncertain. This CDR3 region has 14 residues. V lost 2 bases and J 0 bases, leaving 7 bases between the germline ends. The germline CDR1 and CDR2 sequences are MDHEN and SYDVKM.

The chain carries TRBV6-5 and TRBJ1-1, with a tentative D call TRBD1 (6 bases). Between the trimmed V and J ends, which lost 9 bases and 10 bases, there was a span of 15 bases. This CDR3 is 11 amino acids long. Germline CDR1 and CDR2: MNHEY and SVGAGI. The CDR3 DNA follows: TGTGCCAGTTGGGTAGGGGGATCAGCTTTCTTT. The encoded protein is CASWVGGSAFF.

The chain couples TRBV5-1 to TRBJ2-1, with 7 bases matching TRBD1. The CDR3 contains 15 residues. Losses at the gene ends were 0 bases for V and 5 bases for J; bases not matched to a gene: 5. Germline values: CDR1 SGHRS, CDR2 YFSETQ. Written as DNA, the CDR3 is TGCGCCAGCAGCTTGGGACAGGGTGGGAACAATGAGCAGTTCTTC. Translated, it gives CASSLGQGGNNEQFF.

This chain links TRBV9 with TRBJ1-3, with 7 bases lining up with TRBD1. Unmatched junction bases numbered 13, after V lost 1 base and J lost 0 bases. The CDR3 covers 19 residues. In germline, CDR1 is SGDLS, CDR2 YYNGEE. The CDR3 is CASSVNFRGDTVSGNTIYF. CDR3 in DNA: TGTGCCAGCAGCGTAAATTTCAGGGGGGACACCGTCTCTGGAAACACCATATATTTT.

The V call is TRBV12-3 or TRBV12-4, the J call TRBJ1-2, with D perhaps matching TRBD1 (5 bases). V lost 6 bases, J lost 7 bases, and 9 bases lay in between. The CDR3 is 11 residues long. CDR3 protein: CASSRGSGYTF. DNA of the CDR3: TGTGCCAGCAGCCGGGGGTCTGGCTACACCTTC.

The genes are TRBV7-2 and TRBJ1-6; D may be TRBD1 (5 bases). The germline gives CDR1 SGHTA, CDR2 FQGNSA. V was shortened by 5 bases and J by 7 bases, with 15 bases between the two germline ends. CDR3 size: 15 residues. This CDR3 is CASSPRQGRNSPLHF. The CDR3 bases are TGTGCCAGCAGCCCACGCCAGGGTAGGAATTCACCCCTCCACTTT. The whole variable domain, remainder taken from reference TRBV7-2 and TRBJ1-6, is GAGVSQSPSNKVTEKGKDVELRCDPISGHTALYWYRQSLGQGLEFLIYFQGNSAPDKSGLPSDRFSAERTGGSVSTLTIQRTQQEDSAVYLCASSPRQGRNSPLHFGNGTRLTVT.

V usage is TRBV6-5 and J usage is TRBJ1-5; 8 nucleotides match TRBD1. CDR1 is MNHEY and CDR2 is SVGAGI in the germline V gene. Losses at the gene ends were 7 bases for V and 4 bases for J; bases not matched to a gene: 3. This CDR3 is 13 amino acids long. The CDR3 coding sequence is TGTGCCAGCAAGTACAGGGGGAATCAGCCCCAGCATTTT. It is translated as CASKYRGNQPQHF.

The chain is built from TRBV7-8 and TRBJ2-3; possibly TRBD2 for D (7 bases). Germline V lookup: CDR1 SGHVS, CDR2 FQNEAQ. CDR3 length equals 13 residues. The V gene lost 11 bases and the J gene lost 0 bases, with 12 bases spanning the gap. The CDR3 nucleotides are TGTGCCTTACGGGGGGCGAGCACAGATACGCAGTATTTT. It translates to CALRGASTDTQYF.

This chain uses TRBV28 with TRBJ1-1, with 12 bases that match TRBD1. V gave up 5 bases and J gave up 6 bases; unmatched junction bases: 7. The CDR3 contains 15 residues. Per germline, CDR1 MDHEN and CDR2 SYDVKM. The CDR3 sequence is CASSPGTGGAAEAFF. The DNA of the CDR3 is TGTGCCAGCAGTCCGGGGACAGGGGGCGCCGCTGAAGCTTTCTTT. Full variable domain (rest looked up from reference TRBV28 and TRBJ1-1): DVKVTQSSRYLVKRTGEKVFLECVQDMDHENMFWYRQDPGLGLRLIYFSYDVKMKEKGDIPEGYSVSREKKERFSLILESASTNQTSMYLCASSPGTGGAAEAFFGQGTRLTVV.

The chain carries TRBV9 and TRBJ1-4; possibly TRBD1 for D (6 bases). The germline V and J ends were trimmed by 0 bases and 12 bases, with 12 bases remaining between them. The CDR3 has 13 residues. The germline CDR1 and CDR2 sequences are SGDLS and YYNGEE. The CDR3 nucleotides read TGTGCCAGCAGCGTAGAATTGGGGGGGCAACTGTTTTTT. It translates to CASSVELGGQLFF.

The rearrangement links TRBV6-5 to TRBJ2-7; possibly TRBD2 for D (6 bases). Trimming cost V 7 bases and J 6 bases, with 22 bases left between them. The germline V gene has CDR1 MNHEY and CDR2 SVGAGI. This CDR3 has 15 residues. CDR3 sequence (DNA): TGTGCCAGCAACTATCGATCGGCAGGGACTGGCGAGCAGTACTTC. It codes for CASNYRSAGTGEQYF.

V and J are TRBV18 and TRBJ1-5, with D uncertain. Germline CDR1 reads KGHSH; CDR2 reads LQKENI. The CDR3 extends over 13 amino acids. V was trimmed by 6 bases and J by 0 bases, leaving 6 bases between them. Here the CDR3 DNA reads TGTGCCAGCTCCGCTAATAGCAATCAGCCCCAGCATTTT. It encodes CASSANSNQPQHF.

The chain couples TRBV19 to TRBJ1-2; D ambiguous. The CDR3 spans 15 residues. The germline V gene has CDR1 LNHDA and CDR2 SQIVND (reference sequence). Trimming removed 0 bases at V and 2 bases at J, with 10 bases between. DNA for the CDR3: TGTGCCAGTAGTATAGATCGAGGGCAAAACTATGGCTACACCTTC. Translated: CASSIDRGQNYGYTF.

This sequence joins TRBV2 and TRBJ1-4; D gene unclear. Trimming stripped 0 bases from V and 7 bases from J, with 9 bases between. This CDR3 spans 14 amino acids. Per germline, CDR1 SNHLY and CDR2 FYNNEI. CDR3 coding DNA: TGTGCCAGCAGTGAAGCGCTAGGGAGTGAAAAACTGTTTTTT. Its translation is CASSEALGSEKLFF.

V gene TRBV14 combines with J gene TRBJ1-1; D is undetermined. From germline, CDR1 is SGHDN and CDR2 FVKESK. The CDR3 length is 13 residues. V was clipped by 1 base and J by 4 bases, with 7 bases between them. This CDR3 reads CASSQVVATEAFF. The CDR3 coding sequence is TGTGCCAGCAGCCAAGTGGTGGCCACTGAAGCTTTCTTT. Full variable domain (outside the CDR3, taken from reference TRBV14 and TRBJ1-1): EAGVTQFPSHSVIEKGQTVTLRCDPISGHDNLYWYRRVMGKEIKFLLHFVKESKQDESGMPNNRFLAERTGGTYSTLKVQPAELEDSGVYFCASSQVVATEAFFGQGTRLTVV.

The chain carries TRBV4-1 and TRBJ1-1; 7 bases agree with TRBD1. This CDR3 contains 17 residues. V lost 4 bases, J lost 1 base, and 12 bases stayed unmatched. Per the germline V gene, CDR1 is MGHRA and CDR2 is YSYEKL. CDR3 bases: TGCGCCAGCAGCCGAGATGAACAGGGGCCGGGGAACACTGAAGCTTTCTTT. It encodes CASSRDEQGPGNTEAFF.

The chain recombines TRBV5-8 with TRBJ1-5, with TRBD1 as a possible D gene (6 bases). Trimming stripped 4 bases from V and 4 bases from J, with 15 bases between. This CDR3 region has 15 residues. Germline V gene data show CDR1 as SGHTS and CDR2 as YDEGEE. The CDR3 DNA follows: TGTGCCAGCAGCCCCAGGGGATTTATTAATCAGCCCCAGCATTTT. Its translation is CASSPRGFINQPQHF.